This record covers a single TCR beta chain. This entry comes from a study of blood T cell repertoires in COVID-19. About the research overall: The analysed material was cDNA or gDNA that came from T cells, B-cell-depleted T cells, or PBMCs.

Germline CDR1 and CDR2: SNHLY and FYNNEI. The CDR3 totals 14 residues. The V end lost 3 bases, the J end lost 0 bases, and 8 bases lay between the germline ends. In the original analysis: Amplification with reference gene primers provided the estimates of nucleated cell counts. The protocol was immunoSEQ multiplex PCR, while the TCRdb copy is restricted to in-frame clones and leaves out a portion. V and J calls and clone size are given by that table; D and trimming were obtained from the DNA. The table records a few hundred thousand clones, 86% of them present only once. This TCR derives from a man older than 75 with acute or convalescent COVID-19. Material for sequencing was peripheral blood. The rearrangement links TRBV2 to TRBJ1-1, with D uncertain. CDR3 in amino acids: CASSDRRVNTEAFF. The CDR3 DNA sequence: TGTGCCAGCAGTGATCGGAGGGTGAACACTGAAGCTTTCTTT.